These 10 T cell receptor beta chains were sequenced from one sample in a study of blood T cell repertoires in COVID-19. Some clones are missing from TCRdb's copy, which holds only in-frame ones; the method was immunoSEQ multiplex PCR. The sample holds 65,000 to 75,000 clones, 84% seen once. The specimen was peripheral blood. The receptors originated from a woman in her fifties or sixties with acute or convalescent COVID-19.

In regard to this clone: An end of the junction does not agree with germline; a read error may underlie this. The genes are TRBV29-1 and TRBJ1-2, with TRBD1 identical over 8 bases. The CDR3 length is 13 residues. Germline V gives CDR1 SQVTM, CDR2 ANQGSEA. The CDR3 here is CSAERQGARGYTF. The CDR3, as DNA: TGCAGCGCTGAAAGGCAGGGGGCGCGGGGCTACACCTTC. Using reference TRBV29-1 and TRBJ1-2 for the parts outside the CDR3, the full variable domain is SAVISQKPSRDICQRGTSLTIQCQVDSQVTMMFWYRQQPGQSLTLIATANQGSEATYESGFVIDKFPISRPNLTFSTLTVSNMSPEDSSIYLCSAERQGARGYTFGSGTRLTVV.

This sequence joins TRBV21-1 and TRBJ1-1. TRBV21-1 is shown as a pseudogene. This CDR3 comprises 14 residues. As DNA, the CDR3 is TGTGCCAGCAGCGTACGACGGGAGAACACTGAAGCTTTCTTT. It specifies CASSVRRENTEAFF.

This chain uses TRBV6-1 with TRBJ2-3; 11 bases are shared with TRBD2. This CDR3 is 16 amino acids long. After removal of 3 bases from V and 0 bases from J, the junction contained 2 bases not matched to a gene. CDR1 and CDR2 from the germline V gene are MNHNS and SASEGT. The CDR3 is CASSDSGGVSTDTQYF. The DNA of the CDR3 is TGTGCCAGCAGTGATAGCGGGGGGGTGAGCACAGATACGCAGTATTTT.

The genes are TRBV9 and TRBJ2-5; perhaps TRBD2 as D (6 bases). Per germline, CDR1 SGDLS and CDR2 YYNGEE. The CDR3 has 16 residues. V lost 3 bases and J lost 3, with 18 bases in between. CDR3 DNA: TGTGCCAGCAGCGAAAGTGGGAGGTCCAGGGAAGAGACCCAGTACTTC. It yields the protein CASSESGRSREETQYF.

The chain combines TRBV7-2 with TRBJ2-5, with 8 positions matching TRBD2. Trimming cost V 0 bases and J 1 base; bases outside gene matches: 4. Germline V CDR1 and CDR2: SGHTA, FQGNSA. The CDR3 spans 16 residues. CDR3 DNA: TGTGCCAGCAGCTTAGCAGCGGGGGTCGGCCAAGAGACCCAGTACTTC. As protein: CASSLAAGVGQETQYF. Looking up the rest from reference TRBV7-2 and TRBJ2-5 gives the full variable domain: GAGVSQSPSNKVTEKGKDVELRCDPISGHTALYWYRQSLGQGLEFLIYFQGNSAPDKSGLPSDRFSAERTGGSVSTLTIQRTQQEDSAVYLCASSLAAGVGQETQYFGPGTRLLVL.

The chain is built from TRBV19 and TRBJ1-5; D unclear. The CDR3 covers 15 residues. The V end was cut by 3 bases, the J end by 6 bases, with 15 bases between. Germline V gives CDR1 LNHDA, CDR2 SQIVND (reference sequence). In DNA, the CDR3 is TGTGCCAGTAGTATTGGAGGGCGCAGAGGTCAGCCCCAGCATTTT. Its protein product is CASSIGGRRGQPQHF.

Regarding this clone: Sequence at one end of the junction differs from germline and may be a read error. J is TRBJ2-1 and V is TRBV2; 9 bases agree with TRBD2. Germline assignment: CDR1 SNHLY and CDR2 FYNNEI. CDR3 size: 13 residues. CDR3 region: CASSESGVAGVIF. The CDR3 coding sequence is TGTGCCAGCAGTGAAAGCGGAGTAGCGGGGGTCATCTTC. Full variable domain (missing parts from reference TRBV2 and TRBJ2-1): EPEVTQTPSHQVTQMGQEVILRCVPISNHLYFYWYRQILGQKVEFLVSFYNNEISEKSEIFDDQFSVERPDGSNFTLKIRSTKLEDSAMYFCASSESGVAGVIFGPGTRLTVL.

The V call is TRBV11-2, the J call TRBJ2-7, with D tentatively TRBD1 (6 bases). V lost 2 bases and J lost 10, with 15 bases in between. Per germline, CDR1 SGHAT and CDR2 FQNNGV. The CDR3 totals 13 residues. The CDR3 DNA is TGTGCCAGCAGCTTATTAAGGACAGCAGACCAGTACTTC. It translates to CASSLLRTADQYF. Using reference TRBV11-2 and TRBJ2-7 for the parts outside the CDR3, the full variable domain is EAGVAQSPRYKIIEKRQSVAFWCNPISGHATLYWYQQILGQGPKLLIQFQNNGVVDDSQLPKDRFSAERLKGVDSTLKIQPAKLEDSAVYLCASSLLRTADQYFGPGTRLTVT.

V gene TRBV5-6 combines with J gene TRBJ1-4; 7 bases match TRBD1. V trimming: 10 bases; J trimming: 4 bases; junction bases outside the gene matches: 7. CDR1 and CDR2 (germline): SGHDT, YYEEEE. The length of the CDR3 is 13 residues. CDR3 sequence: CASRGQLNEKLFF. CDR3 nucleotides: TGTGCCTCCAGGGGACAGCTTAATGAAAAACTGTTTTTT.

This clone was observed a handful of times. Other DNA variants within this sample encode the same CDR3. V usage is TRBV12-3 or TRBV12-4 and J usage is TRBJ1-1, with 9 bases lining up with TRBD1. V was clipped by 3 bases and J by 6 bases; unmatched bases: 2. The CDR3 runs to 13 residues. CDR3 amino acids: CASSLTGGAEAFF. In DNA, the CDR3 is TGTGCCAGCAGTTTGACAGGGGGGGCTGAAGCTTTCTTT.